This T cell receptor (beta chain) was recorded in a study of blood T cell repertoires in COVID-19. The overall study: The cDNA or gDNA used as material had been derived from T cells, B-cell-depleted T cells, or PBMCs.

Repertoires were generated with immunoSEQ multiplex PCR, while TCRdb's copy carries only in-frame clones and drops some. Of approximately 120,000 clones listed, more than 70% were seen once; the top ten hold 2.5% to 3.5%. The junction had 6 bases not matched to a gene; V was cut back by 4 bases and J by 3 bases. The germline V gene has CDR1 SGHDN and CDR2 FVKESK. This CDR3 comprises 16 residues. This sequence was found in a woman at least 80 years old with COVID-19, enrolled during active disease. Sequenced: peripheral blood. The rearrangement links TRBV14 to TRBJ2-2, with 9 bases matching TRBD2. CDR3 in amino acids: CASSPQRLADTGELFF. In DNA form, the CDR3 reads TGTGCCAGCAGCCCTCAAAGACTAGCGGACACCGGGGAGCTGTTTTTT.